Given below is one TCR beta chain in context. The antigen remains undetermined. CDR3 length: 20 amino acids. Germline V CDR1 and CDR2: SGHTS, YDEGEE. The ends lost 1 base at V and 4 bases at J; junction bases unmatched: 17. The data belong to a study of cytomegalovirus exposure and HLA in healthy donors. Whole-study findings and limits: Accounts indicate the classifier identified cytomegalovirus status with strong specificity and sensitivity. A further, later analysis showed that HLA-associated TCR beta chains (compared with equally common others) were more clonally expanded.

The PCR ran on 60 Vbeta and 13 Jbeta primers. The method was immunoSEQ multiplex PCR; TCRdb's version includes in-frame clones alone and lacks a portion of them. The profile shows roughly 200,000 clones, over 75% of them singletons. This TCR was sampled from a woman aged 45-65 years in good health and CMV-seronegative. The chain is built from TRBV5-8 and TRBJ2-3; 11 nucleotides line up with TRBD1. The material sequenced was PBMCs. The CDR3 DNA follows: TGTGCCAGCAGCTTGTGGGTTTCCAAACCGGGACAGGGGGACCCAGATACGCAGTATTTT. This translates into CASSLWVSKPGQGDPDTQYF.